This record looks at one TCR beta chain sequence and its context. The junction departs from germline at one end; a sequencing error may be responsible. The data originate from a study of blood T cell repertoires in COVID-19. In the study's own analysis: Amplification with reference gene primers provided the estimates of nucleated cell counts. Generated by immunoSEQ multiplex PCR, the TCRdb table keeps only in-frame clones and is missing some. V and J calls and clone size are as listed in that table; D and trimming were resolved from the DNA. Of a few hundred thousand clones listed, approximately 90% are singletons. The length of the CDR3 is 17 residues. Germline V CDR1 and CDR2: SGHVS, FNYEAQ.

This chain connects TRBV7-6 to TRBJ1-3; D perhaps matches TRBD1 (5 bases). The specimen sequenced was peripheral blood. The clonotype originates from a man aged 25-45 years with acute or convalescent COVID-19. Here the CDR3 reads CASSFSAREGSGNTIYF. Written as DNA, the CDR3 is TGTGCTAGCAGCTTCTCGGCCAGGGAAGGCTCTGGAAACACCATATATTTT.